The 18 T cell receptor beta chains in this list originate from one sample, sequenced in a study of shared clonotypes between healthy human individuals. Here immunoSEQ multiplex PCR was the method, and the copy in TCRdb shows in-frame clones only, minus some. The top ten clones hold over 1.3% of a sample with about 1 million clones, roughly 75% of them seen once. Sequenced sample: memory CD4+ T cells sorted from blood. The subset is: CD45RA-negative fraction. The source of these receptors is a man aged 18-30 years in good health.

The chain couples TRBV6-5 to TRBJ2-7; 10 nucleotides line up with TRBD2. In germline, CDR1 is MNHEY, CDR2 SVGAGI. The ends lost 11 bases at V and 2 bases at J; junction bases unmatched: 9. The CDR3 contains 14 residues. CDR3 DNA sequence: TGTGCCGCTTGGACTAGCGGAGATACCTACGAGCAGTACTTC. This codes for CAAWTSGDTYEQYF.

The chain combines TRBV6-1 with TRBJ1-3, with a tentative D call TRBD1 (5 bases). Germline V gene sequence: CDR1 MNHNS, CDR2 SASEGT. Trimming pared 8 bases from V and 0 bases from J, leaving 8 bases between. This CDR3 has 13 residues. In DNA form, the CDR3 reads TGTGCCAGCGGGGGGACCTCTGGAAACACCATATATTTT. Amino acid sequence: CASGGTSGNTIYF.

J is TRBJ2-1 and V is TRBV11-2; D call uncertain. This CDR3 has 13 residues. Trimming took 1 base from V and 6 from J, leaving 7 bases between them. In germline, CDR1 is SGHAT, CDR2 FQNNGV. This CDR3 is CASSLALGNEQFF. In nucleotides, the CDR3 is TGTGCCAGCAGCTTAGCTCTAGGCAATGAGCAGTTCTTC.

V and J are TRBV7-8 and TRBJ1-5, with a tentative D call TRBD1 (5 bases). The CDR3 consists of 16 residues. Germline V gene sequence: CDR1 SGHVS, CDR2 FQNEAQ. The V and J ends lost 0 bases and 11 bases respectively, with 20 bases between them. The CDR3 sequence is CASSLAPGTGVRAQHF. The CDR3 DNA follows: TGTGCCAGCAGCTTAGCGCCCGGGACGGGCGTGAGGGCCCAGCATTTT.

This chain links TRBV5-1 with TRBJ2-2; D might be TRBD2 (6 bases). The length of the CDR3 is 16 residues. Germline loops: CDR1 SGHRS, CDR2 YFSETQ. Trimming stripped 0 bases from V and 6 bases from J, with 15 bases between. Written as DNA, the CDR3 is TGCGCCAGCAGCTTGGCCGGGATCGGGGGTTCCGGGGAGCTGTTTTTT. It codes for CASSLAGIGGSGELFF.

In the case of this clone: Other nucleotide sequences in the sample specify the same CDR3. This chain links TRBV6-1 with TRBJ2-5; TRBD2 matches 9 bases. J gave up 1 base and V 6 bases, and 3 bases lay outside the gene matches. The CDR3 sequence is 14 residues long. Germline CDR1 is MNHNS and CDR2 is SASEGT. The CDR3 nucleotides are TGTGCCAGCAGCCTAGCGGGGACCCAAGAGACCCAGTACTTC. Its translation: CASSLAGTQETQYF.

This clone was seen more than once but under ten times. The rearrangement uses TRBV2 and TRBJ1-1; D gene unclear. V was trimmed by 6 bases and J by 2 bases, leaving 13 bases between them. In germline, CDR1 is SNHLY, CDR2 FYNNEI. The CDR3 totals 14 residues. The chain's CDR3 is CASRNLFRNTEAFF. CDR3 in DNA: TGTGCCAGCAGGAACCTGTTTCGTAACACTGAAGCTTTCTTT.

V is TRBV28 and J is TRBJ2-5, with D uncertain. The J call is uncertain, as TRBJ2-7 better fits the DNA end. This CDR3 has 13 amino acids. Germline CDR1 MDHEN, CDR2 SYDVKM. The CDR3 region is CASSRMGSYEQYF. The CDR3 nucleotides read TGTGCCAGCAGCCGCATGGGGTCCTACGAGCAGTACTTC.

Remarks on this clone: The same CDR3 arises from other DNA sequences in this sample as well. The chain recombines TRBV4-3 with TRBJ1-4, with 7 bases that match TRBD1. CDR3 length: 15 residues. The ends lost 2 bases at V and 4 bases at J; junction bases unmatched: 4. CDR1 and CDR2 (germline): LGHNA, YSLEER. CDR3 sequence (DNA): TGCGCCAGCAGCCAATCGGGACAGTTTAATGAAAAACTGTTTTTT. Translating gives CASSQSGQFNEKLFF.

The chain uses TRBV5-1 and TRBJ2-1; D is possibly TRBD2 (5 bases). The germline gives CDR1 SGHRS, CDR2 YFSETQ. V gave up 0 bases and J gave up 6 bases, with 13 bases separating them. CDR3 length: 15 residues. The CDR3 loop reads CASSLAAGGGNEQFF. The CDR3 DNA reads TGCGCCAGCAGCTTGGCGGCGGGCGGTGGCAATGAGCAGTTCTTC.

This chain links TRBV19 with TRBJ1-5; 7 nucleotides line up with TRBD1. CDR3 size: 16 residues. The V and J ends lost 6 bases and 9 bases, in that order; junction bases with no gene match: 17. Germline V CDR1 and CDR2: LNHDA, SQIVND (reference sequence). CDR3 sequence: CASSRQRVEGARPQHF. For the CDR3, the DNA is TGTGCCAGTAGCCGCCAACGTGTGGAGGGGGCGAGGCCCCAGCATTTT.

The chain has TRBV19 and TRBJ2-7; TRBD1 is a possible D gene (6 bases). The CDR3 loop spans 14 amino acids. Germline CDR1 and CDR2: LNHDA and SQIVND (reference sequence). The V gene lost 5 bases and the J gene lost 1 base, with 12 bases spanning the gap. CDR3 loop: CASSQNDRSYEQYF. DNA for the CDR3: TGTGCCAGTAGTCAAAATGACAGGTCCTACGAGCAGTACTTC.

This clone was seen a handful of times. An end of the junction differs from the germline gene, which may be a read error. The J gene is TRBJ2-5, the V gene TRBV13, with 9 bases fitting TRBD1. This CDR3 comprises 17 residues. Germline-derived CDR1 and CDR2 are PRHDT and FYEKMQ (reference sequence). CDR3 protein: CASSLGQGSTRGETQYF. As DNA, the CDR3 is TGTGCCAGCAGCCTAGGACAGGGGAGCACCCGTGGAGAGACCCAGTACTTC. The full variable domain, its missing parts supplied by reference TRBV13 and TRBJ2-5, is AAGVIQSPRHLIKEKRETATLKCYPIPRHDTVYWYQQGPGQDPQFLISFYEKMQSDKGSIPDRFSAQQFSDYHSELNMSSLELGDSALYFCASSLGQGSTRGETQYFGPGTRLLVL.

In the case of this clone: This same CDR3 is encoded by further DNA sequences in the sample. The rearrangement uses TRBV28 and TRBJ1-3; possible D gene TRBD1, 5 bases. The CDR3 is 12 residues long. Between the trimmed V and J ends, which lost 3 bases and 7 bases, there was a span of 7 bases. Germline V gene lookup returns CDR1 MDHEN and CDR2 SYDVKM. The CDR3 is CASSLGRNTIYF. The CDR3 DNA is TGTGCCAGCAGTTTGGGGCGGAACACCATATATTTT. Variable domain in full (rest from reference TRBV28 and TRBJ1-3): DVKVTQSSRYLVKRTGEKVFLECVQDMDHENMFWYRQDPGLGLRLIYFSYDVKMKEKGDIPEGYSVSREKKERFSLILESASTNQTSMYLCASSLGRNTIYFGEGSWLTVV.

The CDR3 sequence is CASTPSAGGRSYNSPLHF. In DNA, the CDR3 is TGTGCCAGTACCCCATCTGCGGGGGGAAGATCCTATAATTCACCCCTCCACTTT. The V call is TRBV19, the J call TRBJ1-6, with D possibly matching TRBD1 (5 bases). Germline V gene data show CDR1 as LNHDA and CDR2 as SQIVND (reference sequence). The V end was cut by 7 bases, the J end by 1 base, with 20 bases between. The CDR3 has 18 amino acids. Using reference TRBV19 and TRBJ1-6 for the parts outside the CDR3, the full variable domain is DGGITQSPKYLFRKEGQNVTLSCEQNLNHDAMYWYRQDPGQGLRLIYYSQIVNDFQKGDIAEGYSVSREKKESFPLTVTSAQKNPTAFYLCASTPSAGGRSYNSPLHFGNGTRLTVT.

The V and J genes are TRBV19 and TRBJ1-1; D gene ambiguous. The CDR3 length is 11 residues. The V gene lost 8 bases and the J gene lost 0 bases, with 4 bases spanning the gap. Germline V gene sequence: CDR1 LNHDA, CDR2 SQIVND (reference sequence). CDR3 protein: CASYLNTEAFF. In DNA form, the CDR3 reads TGTGCCAGTTATCTGAACACTGAAGCTTTCTTT.

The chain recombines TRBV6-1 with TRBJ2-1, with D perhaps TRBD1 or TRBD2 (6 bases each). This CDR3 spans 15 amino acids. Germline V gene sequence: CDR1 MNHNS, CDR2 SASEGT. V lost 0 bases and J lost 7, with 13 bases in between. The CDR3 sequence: CASSEAGGPWNEQFF. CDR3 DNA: TGTGCCAGCAGTGAAGCGGGGGGCCCCTGGAATGAGCAGTTCTTC.

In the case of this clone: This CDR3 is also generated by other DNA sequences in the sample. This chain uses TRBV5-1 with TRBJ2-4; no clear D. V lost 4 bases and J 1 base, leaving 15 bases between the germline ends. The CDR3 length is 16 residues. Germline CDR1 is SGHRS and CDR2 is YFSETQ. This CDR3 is CASSDPGPLAKNIQYF. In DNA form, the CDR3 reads TGCGCCAGCAGCGATCCAGGTCCACTGGCCAAAAACATTCAGTACTTC.